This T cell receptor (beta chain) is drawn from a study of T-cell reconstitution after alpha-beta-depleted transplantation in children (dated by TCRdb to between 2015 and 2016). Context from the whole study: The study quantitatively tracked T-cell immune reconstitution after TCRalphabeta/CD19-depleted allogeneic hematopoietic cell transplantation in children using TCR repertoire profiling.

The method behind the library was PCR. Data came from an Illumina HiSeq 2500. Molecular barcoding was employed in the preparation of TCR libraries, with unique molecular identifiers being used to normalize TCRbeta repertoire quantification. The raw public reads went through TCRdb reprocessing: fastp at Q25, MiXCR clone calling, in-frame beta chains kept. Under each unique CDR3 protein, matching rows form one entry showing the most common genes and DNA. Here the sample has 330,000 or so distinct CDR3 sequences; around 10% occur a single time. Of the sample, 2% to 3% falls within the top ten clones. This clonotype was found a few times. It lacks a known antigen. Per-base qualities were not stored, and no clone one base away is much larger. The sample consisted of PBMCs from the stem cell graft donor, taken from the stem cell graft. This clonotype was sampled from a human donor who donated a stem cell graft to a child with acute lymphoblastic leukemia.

CDR3 region: CAISESHAGELFF. The nucleotide sequence is TGTGCCATCAGTGAGTCGCACGCCGGGGAGCTGTTTTTT. Recombination linked TRBV10-3 to TRBJ2-2, with an unclear D gene assignment. The germline V gene specifies ENHRY as CDR1 and SYGVKD as CDR2. The CDR3 runs 13 amino acids, cysteine and phenylalanine included. Kept here is only the CDR3 DNA, which spans 39 bases and is read in frame from base 1. A distance of 5 bases separates the germline ends of V and J, which lose 0 bases and 6 bases respectively.